This T cell receptor beta chain came from a study of T cell repertoires in cytomegalovirus infection. The wider study: The public TCR beta signatures pointed to both CMV infection and matching HLA type. Regarding the study as a whole: There were carriers of CMV plus the relevant HLA, and cumulative public TCR beta family frequency identified them.

CDR1 and CDR2 from the germline V gene are SQVTM and ANQGSEA. The CDR3 spans 15 residues. Trimming took 4 bases from V and 0 from J, leaving 10 bases between them. The sample holds a few counts of this clonotype. Antigen specificity is unknown. In TCRdb, the reads were re-called with MiXCR into one record per CDR3 protein. Among hundreds of thousands of distinct CDR3 sequences listed, about 11% were seen once. Input material: PBMCs. The chain has TRBV29-1 and TRBJ2-6; D is unclear. This TCR was sampled from a human donor in good health (CMV status not recorded). Some clones in this sample may be carry-over from other donors' samples. DNA of the CDR3: TGCAGCGTTGTGGGTGCTACCTCTGGGGCCAACGTCCTGACTTTC. Its protein product is CSVVGATSGANVLTF.